This T cell receptor (beta chain) was observed in a study of blood T cell repertoires in COVID-19 (TCRdb year 2020). Notes on the research overall: Samples covering the acute and convalescent phases of COVID-19 were provided by collaborators in the United States, Italy and Spain. The material from the prospective study consisted of cDNA or gDNA derived from T cells, B-cell-depleted T cells, or PBMCs. The dataset comprised deeply sampled blood TCRbeta repertoires from subjects exposed to, actively infected with, or recovered from COVID-19. The repertoires were released in a freely available public database meant as a resource for research on the immune response to SARS-CoV-2. Samples came from the ongoing ImmuneRACE study (first 160 participants) plus 1,254 subjects from 6 global collaborators. Sample metadata almost always included a de-identified subject ID, COVID-19 status, age in years and sex. Where HLA class I and class II types were available, the types were taken from metadata supplied by the sample provider, not from assay-based typing.

What the research found in general, with its limitations: The quantity of clinical and demographic metadata differed by source and by participant and was supplied without curation.

V gives up 2 bases and J gives up 9 bases, and the segment between their germline ends measures 20 bases. The germline V gene supplies CDR1 MNHEY and CDR2 SVGEGT. The CDR3 runs 17 amino acids, cysteine and phenylalanine included. Kept here is only the CDR3 DNA, which spans 51 bases and is read in frame from base 1. The immunoSEQ Assay, a bias-controlled multiplex PCR, was used to amplify TCRbeta CDR3 regions from genomic DNA. Under the source paper's analysis protocol: Nucleated cell counts per sample were estimated from amplification of reference gene primers within the assay. To quantify the absolute abundance of each unique TCRbeta CDR3 rearrangement, sequence reads were collapsed and filtered. For each sample, productive Simpson clonality was calculated by taking the square root of Simpson's diversity index across productive rearrangements. TCRdb took over this immuneACCESS table, retaining in-frame rearrangements with V and J assigned. Such tables are incomplete; in checked studies, under half of the missing clones stem from an unresolved V gene, and the remainder is unexplained. That table supplies the V and J calls and clone size; D and trimming were determined from the DNA. The sample profile shows about 240,000 clones; roughly 80% of them were found once. Clones ranked in the top ten supply less than 3.5% of the sample.

The collaborating institutions used their own protocols to collect whole blood in K2EDTA tubes. For TCRbeta analysis, collaborators shipped samples in one of three forms: frozen whole blood, isolated PBMCs, or DNA extracted from either of those sample types. As to this clone: The target of this receptor is not known. Within one base of it there is no much larger clone, and no base qualities were kept.

This clonotype originated in a woman younger than 35 with acute or convalescent COVID-19. The V and J segments used are TRBV6-2 or TRBV6-3 and TRBJ1-6; a tentative D match to TRBD1 spans 5 bases. Sequenced: peripheral blood. The nucleotides are TGTGCCAGCAGTTACGCCGCGGGGGGACCGGGGGGTTCACCCCTCCACTTT. Protein translation: CASSYAAGGPGGSPLHF.